Shown below are 17 T cell receptor beta chains from a single sample sequenced in a study of spatial heterogeneity in lung cancer. Time point: sample taken at primary tumor resection. TCRdb re-called the 5' RACE reads through MiXCR, storing one row per CDR3 protein. The table records about 92,000 distinct CDR3 sequences, roughly 12% of them present only once. Material: PBMCs, obtained at surgery. The origin of the receptors is a male donor with early-stage non-small cell lung cancer.

This clonotype was counted between two and nine times. The chain is built from TRBV7-9 and TRBJ1-5, with D perhaps TRBD1 (6 bases). The CDR3 runs to 15 residues. The germline V and J ends were trimmed by 5 bases and 1 base, with 12 bases remaining between them. In germline, CDR1 is SEHNR, CDR2 FQNEAQ (reference sequence). The CDR3 DNA is TGTGCCAGCAGCAGCCCTACAGGGAGCAATCAGCCCCAGCATTTT. Translating gives CASSSPTGSNQPQHF.

This clonotype was counted a few times. The CDR3 here is CASGLAEVGPEQYF. DNA of the CDR3: TGTGCCAGCGGACTAGCGGAGGTAGGGCCCGAGCAGTACTTC. This sequence joins TRBV7-9 and TRBJ2-7; 10 bases are shared with TRBD2. Germline CDR1 and CDR2: SEHNR and FQNEAQ (reference sequence). The V gene end was trimmed by 8 bases and the J gene end by 6 bases; junction bases not matched to a gene: 10. This CDR3 comprises 14 residues.

The chain uses TRBV20-1 and TRBJ2-3; D gene uncertain. CDR3 length: 15 amino acids. Germline V gene data show CDR1 as DFQATT and CDR2 as SNEGSKA (reference sequence). Trimming cost V 5 bases and J 6 bases, with 21 bases left between them. The CDR3 sequence: CSAGFGSTRVDTQYF. CDR3 DNA: TGCAGTGCTGGATTTGGCAGCACCCGCGTGGATACGCAGTATTTT.

This clonotype was recorded a few times. The rearrangement uses TRBV5-6 and TRBJ2-1; D is possibly TRBD1 (5 bases). Trimming took off 4 bases at V and 4 bases at J, with 18 bases between the two ends. CDR1 is SGHDT and CDR2 is YYEEEE in the germline V gene. The length of the CDR3 is 16 residues. CDR3 coding DNA: TGTGCCAGCAGCATCAACCGCAAGGGGTTGTACAATGAGCAGTTCTTC. Encoded protein: CASSINRKGLYNEQFF.

This clonotype was recorded a few times. CDR3 DNA sequence: TGCGCCAGCACCCGGGACCTCATACCCGGGGAGCTGTTTTTT. Encoded protein: CASTRDLIPGELFF. The rearrangement links TRBV5-1 to TRBJ2-2; D is perhaps TRBD1 or TRBD2 (5 bases each). V was trimmed by 6 bases and J by 6 bases, leaving 15 bases between them. The CDR3 runs 14 residues. Germline values: CDR1 SGHRS, CDR2 YFSETQ. The variable domain in full, completed from reference TRBV5-1 and TRBJ2-2, reads KAGVTQTPRYLIKTRGQQVTLSCSPISGHRSVSWYQQTPGQGLQFLFEYFSETQRNKGNFPGRFSGRQFSNSRSEMNVSTLELGDSALYLCASTRDLIPGELFFGEGSRLTVL.

This clonotype was observed many times. V and J are TRBV18 and TRBJ2-5; D is undetermined. Trimming stripped 4 bases from V and 4 bases from J, with 13 bases between. The CDR3 extends over 14 amino acids. Germline V CDR1 and CDR2: KGHSH, LQKENI. CDR3 sequence (DNA): TGTGCCAGCTCACTCCGGGCATTTGGAGAGACCCAGTACTTC. This gives the protein CASSLRAFGETQYF.

This clonotype was seen a few times. The chain employs TRBV20-1 and TRBJ1-5; D is ambiguous. V was trimmed by 6 bases and J by 2 bases, leaving 14 bases between them. Germline CDR1 is DFQATT and CDR2 is SNEGSKA (reference sequence). CDR3 size: 14 residues. CDR3 nucleotide sequence: TGCAGTGCCGACCCGCCGCGGGGCAATCAGCCCCAGCATTTT. Translated, it gives CSADPPRGNQPQHF.

This clonotype has only a few counts. The CDR3 loop is CASSLRSPYNEQFF. As DNA, the CDR3 is TGTGCCAGCAGCCTGAGGAGCCCATACAATGAGCAGTTCTTC. The rearrangement uses TRBV5-6 and TRBJ2-1; D remains unclear. Germline CDR1 and CDR2: SGHDT and YYEEEE. With 4 bases removed from V and 4 bases from J, the gap between germline ends came to 12 bases. The CDR3 sequence is 14 residues long.

The chain's CDR3 is CASSHTSGSGFEQFF. The CDR3 nucleotides are TGTGCCAGCAGCCACACTAGCGGGAGTGGGTTTGAGCAGTTCTTC. This chain connects TRBV9 to TRBJ2-1, with 11 bases lining up with TRBD2. Losses at the gene ends were 4 bases for V and 9 bases for J; bases not matched to a gene: 9. There are 15 residues in the CDR3. Germline lookup yields CDR1 SGDLS and CDR2 YYNGEE.

This clonotype showed up just a few times. This chain connects TRBV6-1 to TRBJ2-7; maybe TRBD2 (5 bases). The CDR3 extends over 13 amino acids. Trimming cost V 5 bases and J 0 bases, with 8 bases left between them. Germline V gene lookup returns CDR1 MNHNS and CDR2 SASEGT. CDR3 sequence: CASSRGYSYEQYF. Here the CDR3 DNA reads TGTGCCAGCAGTCGCGGGTACTCCTACGAGCAGTACTTC.

This clonotype was detected ten times or more. The chain combines TRBV20-1 with TRBJ2-1; 9 bases are shared with TRBD1. Germline CDR1 is DFQATT and CDR2 is SNEGSKA (reference sequence). V lost 4 bases, J lost 9 bases, and 7 bases stayed unmatched. The CDR3 is 13 residues long. CDR3 loop: CSANGQGFGEQFF. In DNA form, the CDR3 reads TGCAGTGCTAACGGACAGGGGTTCGGTGAGCAGTTCTTC.

J is TRBJ1-1 and V is TRBV7-9; D possibly corresponds to TRBD1 (5 bases). CDR3 length: 12 amino acids. The V end lost 1 base, the J end lost 11 bases, and 11 bases lay between the germline ends. Germline CDR1 and CDR2: SEHNR and FQNEAQ (reference sequence). The DNA of the CDR3 is TGTGCCAGCAGCTTAGAGGAGGGGAAGGCTTTCTTT. This codes for CASSLEEGKAFF.

The chain uses TRBV3-1 and TRBJ1-2, with 9 bases fitting TRBD1. V lost 3 bases and J lost 8; bases outside the gene matches: 4. The length of the CDR3 is 13 residues. Per the germline V gene, CDR1 is LGHDT and CDR2 is YNNKEL (reference sequence). The chain's CDR3 is CASSHRTGDGYTF. CDR3 coding DNA: TGTGCCAGCAGCCATAGGACAGGGGACGGCTACACCTTC.

V is TRBV2 and J is TRBJ1-5; the D gene is possibly TRBD1 (5 bases). V was cut by 6 bases and J by 7 bases, with 19 bases left in between. CDR1 SNHLY and CDR2 FYNNEI come from the germline V gene. This CDR3 has 15 amino acids. CDR3 DNA sequence: TGTGCCAGCAGGCAAGGGGTAGTATCGGGGCAGCCCCAGCATTTT. Translating gives CASRQGVVSGQPQHF. The variable domain in full, with the rest retrieved from reference TRBV2 and TRBJ1-5, is EPEVTQTPSHQVTQMGQEVILRCVPISNHLYFYWYRQILGQKVEFLVSFYNNEISEKSEIFDDQFSVERPDGSNFTLKIRSTKLEDSAMYFCASRQGVVSGQPQHFGDGTRLSIL.

This clonotype showed up just once. The rearrangement uses TRBV19 and TRBJ2-7; 12 positions match TRBD2. The V and J ends lost 9 bases and 5 bases, in that order; junction bases with no gene match: 5. The CDR3 is 13 amino acids. Germline CDR1 is LNHDA and CDR2 is SQIVND (reference sequence). The DNA of the CDR3 is TGTGCCAGCCGACTAGCGGGAGTCGACGAGCAGTACTTC. Translated: CASRLAGVDEQYF.

In this sample, this clonotype turned up many times. The rearrangement joins TRBV6-5 to TRBJ2-2, with D perhaps matching TRBD1 (7 bases). Germline V gene data show CDR1 as MNHEY and CDR2 as SVGAGI. Trimming cost V 6 bases and J 7 bases, with 9 bases left between them. CDR3 length equals 12 residues. CDR3: CASSRGVGELFF. CDR3 in DNA: TGTGCCAGCAGCAGGGGGGTCGGGGAGCTGTTTTTT.

The CDR3 here is CSLQGANSNQPQHF. The CDR3 region has the DNA TGCAGTCTACAGGGGGCTAACAGCAATCAGCCCCAGCATTTT. The chain uses TRBV20-1 and TRBJ1-5; 9 bases are a match to TRBD1. Looked up from germline, CDR1 is DFQATT and CDR2 is SNEGSKA (reference sequence). The CDR3 consists of 14 residues. The ends lost 8 bases at V and 1 base at J; junction bases unmatched: 6.